Following are 3 T cell receptor beta chains from one sample sequenced in a study of T cells in Graves' hyperthyroidism and ophthalmopathy. The TCR beta CDR3 regions underwent amplification using RNA transcripts as the source. HTBI primers were used for first-round RT-PCR of the TCR CDR3. A single record per CDR3 protein comes from TCRdb applying MiXCR to the multiplex PCR reads. Among around 490,000 distinct CDR3 sequences listed, roughly 21% were seen once. Sequenced sample: blood. All receptors come from a man in his forties with Graves' ophthalmopathy.

V and J are TRBV13 and TRBJ1-4; 7 nucleotides match TRBD1. Unmatched junction bases numbered 11, after V lost 5 bases and J lost 5 bases. The CDR3 spans 16 residues. Germline values: CDR1 PRHDT, CDR2 FYEKMQ (reference sequence). The CDR3: CASSPGTAGTNEKLFF. CDR3 sequence (DNA): TGTGCCAGCAGCCCCGGGACAGCCGGAACCAATGAAAAACTGTTTTTT.

This clonotype was observed a few times. The genes are TRBV5-1 and TRBJ2-7; the D gene is possibly TRBD1 (6 bases). This CDR3 has 14 residues. V lost 4 bases and J lost 2, with 13 bases in between. The germline CDR1 and CDR2 sequences are SGHRS and YFSETQ. CDR3 amino acids: CASSGRGTAYEQYF. DNA of the CDR3: TGCGCCAGCAGCGGCAGGGGAACGGCCTACGAGCAGTACTTC. Variable domain in full (rest from reference TRBV5-1 and TRBJ2-7): KAGVTQTPRYLIKTRGQQVTLSCSPISGHRSVSWYQQTPGQGLQFLFEYFSETQRNKGNFPGRFSGRQFSNSRSEMNVSTLELGDSALYLCASSGRGTAYEQYFGPGTRLTVT.

This clonotype has a handful of counts. The rearrangement uses TRBV30 and TRBJ1-6; 8 bases agree with TRBD1. Germline trimming cut 4 bases from V and 5 bases from J; bases unmatched to any gene: 4. The germline CDR1 and CDR2 sequences are GTSNPN and SVGIG (reference sequence). The CDR3 consists of 14 residues. The CDR3 DNA sequence: TGTGCCTGGAAACGACAGGGGAATAATTCACCCCTCCACTTT. Translated: CAWKRQGNNSPLHF.